In this sample, the clone carrying this T cell receptor beta chain turned up a few times. The record originates from a study of CD8 T cells in Susac syndrome. Random hexamers primed reverse transcription of 0.5 to 1 ug RNA. Amplification of TCR beta CDR3 used immunoSEQ multiplex PCR across 54 Vbeta and 13 Jbeta. Using its own MiXCR run on the immunoSEQ multiplex PCR reads, TCRdb lists one record per CDR3 protein. The sample contains about 300,000 distinct CDR3 sequences, 85% of which appear only once. The sequenced target, TCR beta, came from blood CD8+ and CD4+ T cells. Those who served as multiple sclerosis controls were treatment-naive patients with stable or active relapsing-remitting disease. FACS enriched CD8+ TEMRA cells, while bulk CD8+ and CD4+ were negatively isolated. The material sequenced was CD8+ T cells from PBMCs. This clonotype originated in a human donor with multiple sclerosis.

CDR3: CASGNYGAYEQYF. The CDR3 region has the DNA TGTGCCAGCGGAAACTACGGGGCCTACGAGCAGTACTTC. The J gene is TRBJ2-7, the V gene TRBV27, with D tentatively TRBD2 (5 bases). The CDR3 length is 13 residues. CDR1 and CDR2 from the germline V gene are MNHEY and SMNVEV (reference sequence). The V gene lost 8 bases and the J gene lost 2 bases, with 13 bases spanning the gap.